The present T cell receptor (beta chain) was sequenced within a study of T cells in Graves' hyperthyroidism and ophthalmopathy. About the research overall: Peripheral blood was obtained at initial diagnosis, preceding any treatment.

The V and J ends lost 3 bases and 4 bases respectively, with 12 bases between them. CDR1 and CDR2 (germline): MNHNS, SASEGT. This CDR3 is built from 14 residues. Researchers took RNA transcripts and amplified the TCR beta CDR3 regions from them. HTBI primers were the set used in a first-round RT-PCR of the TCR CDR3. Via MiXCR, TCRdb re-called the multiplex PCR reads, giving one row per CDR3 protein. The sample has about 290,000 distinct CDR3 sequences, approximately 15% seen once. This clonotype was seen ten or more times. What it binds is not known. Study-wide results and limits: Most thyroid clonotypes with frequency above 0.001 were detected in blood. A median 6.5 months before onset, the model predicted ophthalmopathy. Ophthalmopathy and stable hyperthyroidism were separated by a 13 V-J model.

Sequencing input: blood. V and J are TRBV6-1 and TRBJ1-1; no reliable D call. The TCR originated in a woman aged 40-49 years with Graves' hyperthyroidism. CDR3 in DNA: TGTGCCAGCAGTGATAGTTTGGAGGTCACTGAAGCTTTCTTT. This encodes CASSDSLEVTEAFF.